Here is one T cell receptor (beta chain) with its context. TCRdb independently ran MiXCR on the RT-PCR reads; one entry per CDR3 protein. The sample has 190,000 or so distinct CDR3 sequences; 35% to 45% are singletons. The V segment lost 4 bases and the J segment 6 bases; nucleotides outside the gene matches: 10. CDR3 length: 16 residues. Germline values: CDR1 KGHDR, CDR2 SFDVKD. This sample is drawn from a study of patients and donors after allogeneic stem cell transplantation. Sequenced sample: blood, either unsorted or a sorted T cell fraction (not recorded which). The J gene is TRBJ2-3, the V gene TRBV24-1; 9 bases map to TRBD2. The TCR originated in a human donor who was either an allogeneic HSCT recipient or a stem cell or donor lymphocyte infusion donor (not recorded which). It is not recorded whose cells these are; they may come from a transplant donor. CDR3 in amino acids: CATSDPLAGSSDTQYF. CDR3 sequence (DNA): TGTGCCACCAGTGACCCTCTAGCGGGGAGCTCCGATACGCAGTATTTT.